These T cell receptor beta chains were read from a single sample in a study of radiotherapy plus CTLA-4 blockade in lung cancer. Some clones are missing from TCRdb's copy, which holds only in-frame ones; the method was immunoSEQ multiplex PCR. Among tens of thousands of clones, about four fifths were seen once, and the ten largest hold 4%. This sample comprised peripheral blood, obtained from a patient treated with radiotherapy plus ipilimumab. Receptors originate from a human donor with non-small cell lung cancer who had a partial response to radiotherapy plus ipilimumab. Some clones in this sample may be carry-over from other donors' samples. Each CDR3 is given with its conserved first and last residue. The D gene is left open where the match is weak. Rows may omit the clone size; those that give it use once, few, many or a size class.

v_call	clone_size	j_call	d_call	cdr3_aa	cdr3_nt
TRBV7-9	-	TRBJ1-1	-	CASSFPNARVNTEAFF	TGTGCCAGCAGCTTTCCCAACGCCAGGGTGAACACTGAAGCTTTCTTT
TRBV11-3	-	TRBJ2-7	-	CASSFPPAGIYEQYF	TGTGCCAGCAGCTTCCCACCTGCGGGGATCTACGAGCAGTACTTC
TRBV10-3	medium-sized	TRBJ2-7	TRBD2	CAISGEGGSAYEQYF	TGTGCCATCAGTGGGGAGGGTGGCTCGGCCTACGAGCAGTACTTC
TRBV5-1	-	TRBJ2-3	-	CASSLASPSDTQYF	TGCGCCAGCAGCTTGGCTAGCCCCTCAGATACGCAGTATTTT
TRBV5-1	-	TRBJ2-1	-	CASSLGRAASGNEQFF	TGCGCCAGCAGCTTGGGGCGGGCTGCCAGCGGCAATGAGCAGTTCTTC
TRBV14	once	TRBJ2-5	TRBD2	CASSQGLAGTRQYF	TGTGCCAGCAGCCAAGGACTAGCGGGAACTCGGCAGTACTTC
TRBV7-9	-	TRBJ2-1	TRBD2	CASSFVRGAGEQFF	TGTGCCAGCAGCTTTGTGCGGGGGGCGGGTGAGCAGTTCTTC
TRBV18	-	TRBJ2-5	TRBD1	CASSTGGIETQYF	TGTGCCAGCTCCACAGGGGGCATAGAGACCCAGTACTTC
TRBV7-2	-	TRBJ2-7	TRBD2	CASSIDGTISYEQYF	TGTGCCAGCAGCATCGACGGGACTATTTCCTACGAGCAGTACTTC
TRBV4-3	-	TRBJ1-2	TRBD1	CASSQSTGTGTLIGYGYTF	TGCGCCAGCAGCCAATCCACCGGGACAGGGACGCTAATCGGCTATGGCTACACCTTC
TRBV4-2	few	TRBJ2-3	TRBD1	CASSRQGHTDTQYF	TGTGCCAGCAGCCGACAGGGTCACACAGATACGCAGTATTTT
TRBV19	few	TRBJ2-2	-	CASSIQVSNTGELFF	TGTGCCAGTAGTATCCAGGTTTCGAACACCGGGGAGCTGTTTTTT
TRBV28	few	TRBJ1-5	TRBD1	CASSTGTGDNQPQHF	TGTGCCAGCAGTACCGGGACAGGTGACAATCAGCCCCAGCATTTT
TRBV5-6	-	TRBJ1-2	-	CASSQAYRDHGYTF	TGTGCCAGCAGCCAAGCCTACAGGGACCATGGCTACACCTTC
TRBV6-6	once	TRBJ2-7	-	CASSYSTGGGYEQYF	TGTGCCAGCAGTTACTCGACGGGGGGCGGCTACGAGCAGTACTTC
TRBV5-1	-	TRBJ1-2	TRBD1	CASFLGDRVHGYTF	TGCGCCAGCTTCCTTGGAGACAGGGTCCATGGCTACACCTTC
TRBV6-1	-	TRBJ2-7	TRBD2	CASSEGPSGGPQYEQYF	TGTGCCAGCAGTGAAGGGCCTAGCGGGGGGCCCCAATACGAGCAGTACTTC
TRBV5-1	-	TRBJ2-2	-	CASSFSGRQRTGELFF	TGCGCCAGCAGCTTTAGCGGCCGCCAGAGGACCGGGGAGCTGTTTTTT
TRBV28	-	TRBJ1-5	TRBD1	CASSTGGAPQPQHF	TGTGCCAGCAGCACAGGGGGCGCCCCTCAGCCCCAGCATTTT
TRBV9	-	TRBJ2-2	TRBD1	CASSARRQGANGELFF	TGTGCCAGCAGCGCGAGAAGACAGGGGGCGAACGGGGAGCTGTTTTTT
TRBV30	-	TRBJ2-1	TRBD2	CAWSPGLADTYNEQFF	TGTGCCTGGAGCCCGGGACTAGCGGATACCTACAATGAGCAGTTCTTC
TRBV5-1	-	TRBJ2-5	TRBD1	CASSLGTGDQETQYF	TGCGCCAGCAGCTTAGGGACAGGGGACCAAGAGACCCAGTACTTC
TRBV18	-	TRBJ2-3	TRBD2	CASSLAGGLDTQYF	TGTGCCAGCTCACTAGCGGGGGGGCTGGATACGCAGTATTTT
TRBV5-1	-	TRBJ2-1	TRBD2	CASSYLAGFYNEQFF	TGCGCCAGCAGCTACCTAGCGGGGTTTTACAATGAGCAGTTCTTC